These 31 T cell receptor beta chains were all obtained from the same sample, sequenced in a study of Graves' ophthalmopathy and Graves' hyperthyroidism. The authors amplified TCR beta CDR3 regions, and they did so from RNA transcripts for repertoire sequencing. After a first-round RT-PCR with HTBI primers, a second-round multiplex PCR was run. TCRdb reprocessed the multiplex PCR reads via MiXCR and lists one record per CDR3 protein. The sample yields about 200,000 distinct CDR3 sequences, around 28% seen once. Sample: peripheral blood. All receptors come from a middle-aged man with Graves' ophthalmopathy.

This clonotype was counted many times. The chain is built from TRBV6-5 and TRBJ2-1; 15 nucleotides align to TRBD2. CDR1 and CDR2 from the germline V gene are MNHEY and SVGAGI. V was clipped by 5 bases and J by 2 bases; unmatched bases: 4. The CDR3 length is 17 residues. CDR3 bases: TGTGCCAGCAGTCGGACTAGCGGGAGGGCCCCCTACAATGAGCAGTTCTTC. As protein: CASSRTSGRAPYNEQFF.

The rearrangement uses TRBV28 and TRBJ2-6, with no clear D. Germline CDR1 and CDR2: MDHEN and SYDVKM. There are 14 residues in the CDR3. The ends were cut back, 5 bases at V and 2 bases at J, with 7 bases in the middle. CDR3 DNA sequence: TGTGCCAGCAGTCCCAACCCTGGGGCCAACGTCCTGACTTTC. Amino acid sequence: CASSPNPGANVLTF.

In this sample, this clonotype turned up many times. This chain uses TRBV7-9 with TRBJ1-2; no firm D call. Per the germline V gene, CDR1 is SEHNR and CDR2 is FQNEAQ (reference sequence). The CDR3 has 16 residues. Trimming cost V 2 bases and J 6 bases, with 19 bases left between them. Here the CDR3 reads CASSLHGVPKSHGYTF. The DNA for the CDR3 is TGTGCCAGCAGCTTACACGGGGTGCCAAAATCACATGGCTACACCTTC.

The CDR3 coding sequence is TGCAGTGCTAGAGATGGTAGGGGGAACACTGAAGCTTTCTTT. Protein sequence: CSARDGRGNTEAFF. This chain links TRBV20-1 with TRBJ1-1; tentative D call: TRBD1 (5 bases). Germline V gene lookup returns CDR1 DFQATT and CDR2 SNEGSKA (reference sequence). The CDR3 is 14 residues long. V shed 0 bases and J shed 1 base, with 9 bases lying between them.

This sequence joins TRBV5-1 and TRBJ1-1; D ambiguous. Between the trimmed V and J ends, which lost 1 base and 11 bases, there was a span of 9 bases. In germline, CDR1 is SGHRS, CDR2 YFSETQ. The CDR3 consists of 11 residues. The CDR3 here is CASSLNSSAFF. CDR3 coding DNA: TGCGCCAGCAGCTTGAACAGTTCGGCTTTCTTT.

This clonotype was observed at least ten times. J is TRBJ2-7 and V is TRBV7-9; D might be TRBD2 (6 bases). V was pared by 2 bases and J by 2 bases, with 10 bases between. The germline V gene has CDR1 SEHNR and CDR2 FQNEAQ (reference sequence). The CDR3 is 14 amino acids. The CDR3 is CASSLWGVPYEQYF. The CDR3 DNA is TGTGCCAGCAGCTTATGGGGGGTCCCCTACGAGCAGTACTTC.

The sample holds many counts of this clonotype. V usage is TRBV12-3 or TRBV12-4 and J usage is TRBJ2-2, with D hard to call. The CDR3 loop spans 11 amino acids. Trimming removed 8 bases from V and 6 bases from J, with 7 bases in between. In DNA, the CDR3 is TGTGCCAGCTCGTCCCCCGGGGAGCTGTTTTTT. Amino acids: CASSSPGELFF.

This clonotype was seen repeatedly, ten times or more. This chain connects TRBV4-1 to TRBJ2-7; tentative D call: TRBD1 (6 bases). The CDR3 consists of 17 residues. From germline, CDR1 is MGHRA and CDR2 YSYEKL. Trimming stripped 0 bases from V and 2 bases from J, with 17 bases between. The DNA for the CDR3 is TGCGCCAGCAGCCAAGATAGATCTGCGGACAGACCCTACGAGCAGTACTTC. Its protein is CASSQDRSADRPYEQYF.

A remark on this clonotype: A read error may be the cause here, since a much bigger clone is one base away. The CDR3 here is CASSSAAGDLMNTEAFF. CDR3 sequence (DNA): TGTGCCAGCAGCTCGGCGGCAGGGGACCTCATGAACACTGAAGCTTTCTTT. The chain links TRBV5-6 to TRBJ1-1, with a weak D call TRBD1 (6 bases). The CDR3 runs 17 residues. Germline V gene lookup returns CDR1 SGHDT and CDR2 YYEEEE. Trimming took off 3 bases at V and 0 bases at J, with 18 bases between the two ends.

This clonotype was seen a few times. The chain carries TRBV12-3 or TRBV12-4 and TRBJ2-4; 14 bases map to TRBD2. The CDR3 totals 21 residues. The J segment lost 0 bases and the V segment lost 4 bases, leaving 14 bases of the junction unmatched. CDR3 region: CASSSTLGGLAGVRAKNIQYF. CDR3 DNA sequence: TGTGCCAGCAGTTCAACCCTCGGGGGACTAGCGGGAGTGAGAGCCAAAAACATTCAGTACTTC.

This clonotype showed up many times. The V gene is TRBV12-3 or TRBV12-4, the J gene TRBJ2-2, with D unclear. The V end was cut by 3 bases, the J end by 5 bases, with 10 bases between. The CDR3 length is 14 residues. The CDR3 sequence: CASSFSLVTGELFF. CDR3 coding DNA: TGTGCCAGCAGTTTCTCCCTAGTTACCGGGGAGCTGTTTTTT.

This clonotype has a single count. The chain links TRBV6-2 or TRBV6-3 to TRBJ2-5, with D possibly being TRBD2 (5 bases). V was trimmed by 8 bases and J by 4 bases, leaving 17 bases between them. Germline V gives CDR1 MNHEY, CDR2 SVGEGT. The CDR3 is 14 residues long. The CDR3 region is CASAKRVGGETQYF. The DNA of the CDR3 is TGTGCCAGCGCTAAGAGGGTGGGCGGAGAGACCCAGTACTTC.

This clonotype has just a few counts. With a much larger clone just one base away, this may be a read error. This chain joins TRBV11-1 and TRBJ2-7; 8 nucleotides align to TRBD1. Per the germline V gene, CDR1 is SGHAT and CDR2 is FQDESV (reference sequence). The J segment lost 5 bases and the V segment lost 5 bases, leaving 14 bases of the junction unmatched. This CDR3 spans 16 amino acids. The CDR3 is CASSPLGTGGDHEQYF. The CDR3 nucleotides are TGTGCCAGCAGCCCGCTTGGGACAGGAGGCGACCACGAGCAGTACTTC.

Ten or more counts support this clonotype. This chain uses TRBV4-1 with TRBJ2-7; D could derive from TRBD1 or TRBD2 (5 bases each). Germline CDR1 reads MGHRA; CDR2 reads YSYEKL. V lost 8 bases, J lost 2 bases, and 16 bases lay in between. The length of the CDR3 is 14 residues. CDR3 in amino acids: CASRLGEGTYEQYF. CDR3 nucleotides: TGCGCCAGCCGGCTGGGGGAAGGAACCTACGAGCAGTACTTC.

The table lists this clonotype with many counts. A junction end diverges from the germline sequence, so it may reflect a read error. This rearrangement joins TRBV10-1 to TRBJ2-5; D remains ambiguous. The CDR3 sequence is 12 residues long. In germline, CDR1 is WNHNN, CDR2 SYGVQD (reference sequence). CDR3 residues: CASSESRETQYF. CDR3 DNA sequence: TGTGCCAGCAGCGAATCACGAGAGACCCAGTACTTC.

This clonotype has at least ten counts. The V call is TRBV24-1, the J call TRBJ2-2, with D maybe TRBD2 (5 bases). Trimming left V 4 bases short and J 1 base short, with 6 bases between. Germline CDR1 is KGHDR and CDR2 is SFDVKD. CDR3 size: 14 residues. The CDR3 DNA is TGTGCCACCAGTGAAAGCGGGAACACCGGGGAGCTGTTTTTT. It translates to CATSESGNTGELFF.

Ten or more counts support this clonotype. The genes are TRBV19 and TRBJ1-3, with 10 bases matching TRBD1. The CDR3 loop spans 13 amino acids. In germline, CDR1 is LNHDA, CDR2 SQIVND (reference sequence). Germline trimming cut 5 bases from V and 7 bases from J; bases unmatched to any gene: 2. In nucleotides, the CDR3 is TGTGCCAGTAGTTGGGGACAGGGGAACACCATATATTTT. It codes for CASSWGQGNTIYF.

This clonotype appeared a few times. This could be a read error, since a much larger clone is one nucleotide away. The chain combines TRBV11-2 with TRBJ2-7; D perhaps matches TRBD2 (6 bases). Per germline, CDR1 SGHAT and CDR2 FQNNGV. The CDR3 covers 20 residues. Trimming took 0 bases from V and 3 from J, leaving 27 bases between them. CDR3 in amino acids: CASSLEVLFGAGRDFYEQYF. The DNA of the CDR3 is TGTGCCAGCAGCTTAGAAGTATTATTTGGGGCGGGAAGAGACTTCTACGAGCAGTACTTC.

This clonotype was seen at least ten times. The V and J genes are TRBV2 and TRBJ2-2, with D unresolved. The CDR3 consists of 13 residues. Deletions cut 4 bases from V and 6 bases from J, with 9 bases between. Germline lookup yields CDR1 SNHLY and CDR2 FYNNEI. In DNA, the CDR3 is TGTGCCAGCAGTGGACTTGAGCCCGGGGAGCTGTTTTTT. Translation: CASSGLEPGELFF.

Ten or more counts support this clonotype. The rearrangement links TRBV2 to TRBJ2-5, with 11 bases lining up with TRBD1. This CDR3 region has 14 residues. Germline V gene lookup returns CDR1 SNHLY and CDR2 FYNNEI. Germline trimming cut 4 bases from V and 5 bases from J; bases unmatched to any gene: 3. The DNA for the CDR3 is TGTGCCAGCAGTGGGACAGGGGGCGCGGAGACCCAGTACTTC. Its translation: CASSGTGGAETQYF.

The table lists this clonotype with many counts. The chain carries TRBV6-1 and TRBJ2-7, with D tentatively TRBD1 or TRBD2 (6 bases each). The germline V and J ends were trimmed by 5 bases and 8 bases, with 19 bases remaining between them. CDR1 and CDR2 (germline): MNHNS, SASEGT. The CDR3 loop spans 14 amino acids. The CDR3 region has the DNA TGTGCCAGCAGTCGGGACACCGAGGGGGGTCAGCAGTACTTC. Its protein product is CASSRDTEGGQQYF.

This clonotype has at least ten counts. The rearrangement links TRBV12-3 or TRBV12-4 to TRBJ2-4; TRBD1 is a possible D gene (5 bases). The CDR3 loop spans 13 amino acids. V was pared by 3 bases and J by 8 bases, with 11 bases between. CDR3 loop: CASSLLRADIQYF. In DNA, the CDR3 is TGTGCCAGCAGTTTGCTCAGGGCGGACATTCAGTACTTC.

This clonotype was seen many times. V is TRBV28 and J is TRBJ1-1, with D tentatively TRBD1 (6 bases). V lost 5 bases and J lost 10, with 14 bases in between. The CDR3 contains 12 residues. The V gene's germline CDR1 is MDHEN and CDR2 SYDVKM. CDR3 nucleotide sequence: TGTGCCAGCAGTATGGGGGGCATCGCAGCTTTCTTT. Amino acids: CASSMGGIAAFF.

The CDR3 nucleotides are TGTGCCATCGGCGGGCTCACCCCAAGTCTCGGCTACGAGCAGTACTTC. Translated, it gives CAIGGLTPSLGYEQYF. This chain connects TRBV6-2 or TRBV6-3 to TRBJ2-7; TRBD2 is a possible D gene (5 bases). This CDR3 is 16 amino acids long. CDR1 is MNHEY and CDR2 is SVGEGT in the germline V gene. Trimming stripped 10 bases from V and 3 bases from J, with 25 bases between.

The sample holds many counts of this clonotype. V gene TRBV7-8 combines with J gene TRBJ2-7; the match to TRBD2 covers 10 bases. The J segment lost 4 bases and the V segment lost 1 base, leaving 7 bases of the junction unmatched. From germline, CDR1 is SGHVS and CDR2 FQNEAQ. The CDR3 has 16 residues. In nucleotides, the CDR3 is TGTGCCAGCAGCTTAGTTCCTAGCGGGAGCGGGTACGAGCAGTACTTC. It translates to CASSLVPSGSGYEQYF. Filled out from reference TRBV7-8 and TRBJ2-7, the complete variable domain reads GAGVSQSPRYKVAKRGQDVALRCDPISGHVSLFWYQQALGQGPEFLTYFQNEAQLDKSGLPSDRFFAERPEGSVSTLKIQRTQQEDSAVYLCASSLVPSGSGYEQYFGPGTRLTVT.

Many counts were recorded for this clonotype. This chain connects TRBV6-2 or TRBV6-3 to TRBJ2-7, with 7 bases lining up with TRBD2. The CDR3 has 15 amino acids. Germline CDR1 reads MNHEY; CDR2 reads SVGEGT. V was pared by 5 bases and J by 2 bases, with 9 bases of the junction left unmatched. CDR3 sequence: CASSGGLPNPYEQYF. The CDR3 DNA follows: TGTGCCAGCAGTGGGGGACTACCTAACCCCTACGAGCAGTACTTC.

The chain uses TRBV27 and TRBJ1-5; D not resolved. Germline V gene lookup returns CDR1 MNHEY and CDR2 SMNVEV (reference sequence). The CDR3 is 13 amino acids. V was clipped by 6 bases and J by 6 bases, with 12 bases between them. The CDR3 DNA follows: TGTGCCAGCAGCCCAAGGGCACCTCAGCCCCAGCATTTT. It yields the protein CASSPRAPQPQHF.

V and J are TRBV11-2 and TRBJ2-7, with 7 bases lining up with TRBD2. Looked up from germline, CDR1 is SGHAT and CDR2 is FQNNGV. There are 16 residues in the CDR3. Trimming took 1 base from V and 2 from J; bases not matched to a gene: 8. The CDR3 nucleotides read TGTGCCAGCAGCTTAGGTTCTGGCGGGGGAACCTACGAGCAGTACTTC. Its translation is CASSLGSGGGTYEQYF. Using reference TRBV11-2 and TRBJ2-7 for the parts outside the CDR3, the full variable domain is EAGVAQSPRYKIIEKRQSVAFWCNPISGHATLYWYQQILGQGPKLLIQFQNNGVVDDSQLPKDRFSAERLKGVDSTLKIQPAKLEDSAVYLCASSLGSGGGTYEQYFGPGTRLTVT.

This clonotype was counted at least ten times. This rearrangement joins TRBV12-3 or TRBV12-4 to TRBJ2-6; 9 bases agree with TRBD1. V shed 2 bases and J 2 bases; nucleotides not matched to a gene: 4. The CDR3 is 17 residues long. The CDR3 region has the DNA TGTGCCAGCAGTTTACGGACAGGGGTCCCTGGGGCCAACGTCCTGACTTTC. It codes for CASSLRTGVPGANVLTF.

In this sample, this clonotype turned up a few times. The V gene is TRBV7-2, the J gene TRBJ1-1; the D gene is possibly TRBD1 (5 bases). V was pared by 6 bases and J by 0 bases, with 8 bases between. Per germline, CDR1 SGHTA and CDR2 FQGNSA. This CDR3 comprises 13 residues. The CDR3 loop is CASRQQVNTEAFF. CDR3 nucleotides: TGTGCCAGCAGACAACAGGTGAACACTGAAGCTTTCTTT.

This clonotype has ten or more counts. This rearrangement joins TRBV5-1 to TRBJ2-7, with 8 bases aligning to TRBD2. The CDR3 totals 16 residues. Germline loops: CDR1 SGHRS, CDR2 YFSETQ. After removal of 4 bases from V and 2 bases from J, the junction contained 11 bases not matched to a gene. The CDR3 coding sequence is TGCGCCAGCAGCCCGACCGAGCGGGAGCCAACCTACGAGCAGTACTTC. The encoded protein is CASSPTEREPTYEQYF.